One sample yielded the 28 T cell receptor beta chains listed below, sequenced in a study of control samples from healthy donors and cancer patients. Measured with immunoSEQ multiplex PCR; TCRdb has only the in-frame clones, and not every one. The sample has about 58,000 clones; about 90% are singletons. Specimen: PBMCs. These receptors all come from a man in his 60s with colorectal cancer.

The V gene is TRBV9, the J gene TRBJ1-6; maybe TRBD1 (6 bases). Germline-derived CDR1 and CDR2 are SGDLS and YYNGEE. The CDR3 totals 15 residues. V lost 0 bases to trimming and J lost 6 bases, with 10 bases between them. CDR3 DNA sequence: TGTGCCAGCAGCGTAGTGGGGGCTGCTAATTCACCCCTCCACTTT. Encoded protein: CASSVVGAANSPLHF.

The CDR3 coding sequence is TGTGCCAGTAGTATCCCGGGACAGGGGGACGAAAAACTGTTTTTT. Translating it yields CASSIPGQGDEKLFF. This sequence joins TRBV19 and TRBJ1-4; 11 bases fit TRBD1. The CDR3 runs to 15 residues. V was pared by 3 bases and J by 8 bases, with 5 bases of the junction left unmatched. CDR1 is LNHDA and CDR2 is SQIVND in the germline V gene (reference sequence).

V gene TRBV6-1 combines with J gene TRBJ1-5, with D uncertain. Looked up from germline, CDR1 is MNHNS and CDR2 is SASEGT. CDR3 size: 15 residues. The V and J ends lost 1 base and 1 base respectively, with 8 bases between them. CDR3 in amino acids: CASSEEYISNQPQHF. In DNA form, the CDR3 reads TGTGCCAGCAGTGAAGAATACATAAGCAATCAGCCCCAGCATTTT.

This clone was seen a single time. The J gene is TRBJ2-5, the V gene TRBV30, with 11 bases fitting TRBD2. CDR1 GTSNPN and CDR2 SVGIG come from the germline V gene (reference sequence). The CDR3 contains 13 residues. V shed 4 bases, J shed 7 bases, and the junction held 5 bases outside the gene matches. The CDR3: CAWILAGGGTQYF. The CDR3, as DNA: TGTGCCTGGATTCTAGCGGGGGGAGGGACCCAGTACTTC.

V is TRBV14 and J is TRBJ2-3; the D gene is possibly TRBD2 (5 bases). CDR3 length: 17 amino acids. The V gene's germline CDR1 is SGHDN and CDR2 FVKESK. V lost 0 bases to trimming and J lost 5 bases, with 18 bases between them. DNA of the CDR3: TGTGCCAGCAGCCAAGATATCGGGCGGGTCTTGGGAGATACGCAGTATTTT. Amino acid sequence: CASSQDIGRVLGDTQYF.

The rearrangement joins TRBV11-2 to TRBJ1-2; D may be TRBD1 (6 bases). CDR3 length: 15 residues. Germline CDR1 is SGHAT and CDR2 is FQNNGV. Trimming shortened V by 0 bases and J by 7 bases, and 15 bases separated the two germline ends. CDR3 coding DNA: TGTGCCAGCAGCTTAGATACCGGGGGCGCAGGTGGCTACACCTTC. This codes for CASSLDTGGAGGYTF.

V is TRBV9 and J is TRBJ1-2; 8 bases line up with TRBD1. V shed 2 bases, J shed 3 bases, and the junction held 6 bases outside the gene matches. CDR1 and CDR2 from the germline V gene are SGDLS and YYNGEE. The CDR3 consists of 15 residues. The CDR3 bases are TGTGCCAGCAGCGTGAATCACAGGGGGGACTATGGCTACACCTTC. It is translated as CASSVNHRGDYGYTF.

The chain has TRBV7-8 and TRBJ2-3; D is perhaps TRBD2 (6 bases). V was shortened by 0 bases and J by 1 base, with 11 bases between the two germline ends. The germline gives CDR1 SGHVS, CDR2 FQNEAQ. There are 16 residues in the CDR3. CDR3 bases: TGTGCCAGCAGCTTAGCGCGAACGGGGGGCACAGATACGCAGTATTTT. This encodes CASSLARTGGTDTQYF.

This chain connects TRBV19 to TRBJ1-1, with a weak D call TRBD1 (6 bases). CDR3 size: 17 residues. Germline V lookup: CDR1 LNHDA, CDR2 SQIVND (reference sequence). The V gene lost 5 bases and the J gene lost 4 bases, with 23 bases spanning the gap. The CDR3 reads CASSWQGLRGEGTEAFF. In DNA, the CDR3 is TGTGCCAGTAGTTGGCAGGGGCTCCGAGGGGAGGGCACTGAAGCTTTCTTT. Drawing the rest from reference TRBV19 and TRBJ1-1, the complete variable domain is DGGITQSPKYLFRKEGQNVTLSCEQNLNHDAMYWYRQDPGQGLRLIYYSQIVNDFQKGDIAEGYSVSREKKESFPLTVTSAQKNPTAFYLCASSWQGLRGEGTEAFFGQGTRLTVV.

The chain couples TRBV10-3 to TRBJ1-5; TRBD1 is a possible D gene (6 bases). This CDR3 contains 14 residues. The V end lost 2 bases, the J end lost 3 bases, and 8 bases lay between the germline ends. Germline V gene data show CDR1 as ENHRY and CDR2 as SYGVKD. Here the CDR3 DNA reads TGTGCCATCAGTGAGGGACAGCCCAATCAGCCCCAGCATTTT. This translates into CAISEGQPNQPQHF.

The chain couples TRBV4-1 to TRBJ2-1, with 8 bases matching TRBD2. The CDR3 length is 16 residues. V lost 1 base to trimming and J lost 4 bases; unmatched junction nucleotides: 6. The germline V gene encodes CDR1 MGHRA and CDR2 YSYEKL. CDR3 DNA: TGCGCCAGCAGCCAAGGGTCGGGGGGGCAATACAATGAGCAGTTCTTC. It codes for CASSQGSGGQYNEQFF.

This chain connects TRBV5-1 to TRBJ2-7; weak D call: TRBD1 (6 bases). CDR1 and CDR2 (germline): SGHRS, YFSETQ. The CDR3 extends over 15 amino acids. The ends were cut back, 4 bases at V and 3 bases at J, with 17 bases in the middle. Here the CDR3 DNA reads TGCGCCAGCAGCCCAAATACCGGGACAAGCTACGAGCAGTACTTC. It encodes CASSPNTGTSYEQYF.

V is TRBV18 and J is TRBJ1-5; the D is unclear. The CDR3 runs to 16 residues. The germline V and J ends were trimmed by 3 bases and 1 base, with 13 bases remaining between them. CDR1 is KGHSH, CDR2 LQKENI, per germline. The CDR3 DNA reads as TGTGCCAGCTCACCTTCGGTTGTGGGGAGCAATCAGCCCCAGCATTTT. Amino acid sequence: CASSPSVVGSNQPQHF.

This clone was counted only a few times. V gene TRBV19 combines with J gene TRBJ2-6, with TRBD1 identical over 9 bases. The CDR3 runs to 17 residues. Germline CDR1 LNHDA, CDR2 SQIVND (reference sequence). Trimming cost V 6 bases and J 0 bases; bases outside gene matches: 6. The CDR3 region has the DNA TGTGCCAGTAGCCGGGACAGGGTTAGCTCTGGGGCCAACGTCCTGACTTTC. Translating gives CASSRDRVSSGANVLTF. Variable domain in full (rest from reference TRBV19 and TRBJ2-6): DGGITQSPKYLFRKEGQNVTLSCEQNLNHDAMYWYRQDPGQGLRLIYYSQIVNDFQKGDIAEGYSVSREKKESFPLTVTSAQKNPTAFYLCASSRDRVSSGANVLTFGAGSRLTVL.

In DNA form, the CDR3 reads TGTGCCAGCAGTCCCCGGGTCCCTCGGGCTGGGGCCAACGTCCTGACTTTC. This encodes CASSPRVPRAGANVLTF. The chain is built from TRBV27 and TRBJ2-6; D uncertain. The CDR3 totals 17 residues. Germline V gives CDR1 MNHEY, CDR2 SMNVEV (reference sequence). The V gene lost 5 bases and the J gene lost 2 bases, with 16 bases spanning the gap.

This clone was seen a few times. The chain employs TRBV7-3 and TRBJ1-5; D gene unclear. V lost 0 bases and J lost 4, with 19 bases in between. CDR1 and CDR2 (germline): SGHTA, FQGTGA. The CDR3 has 18 residues. The CDR3 sequence is CASSLTFTVAAKNQPQHF. The CDR3, as DNA: TGTGCCAGCAGCTTAACGTTCACGGTGGCAGCTAAGAATCAGCCCCAGCATTTT.

The chain is built from TRBV6-5 and TRBJ1-1; no clear D gene. V was trimmed by 8 bases and J by 8 bases, leaving 9 bases between them. Per the germline V gene, CDR1 is MNHEY and CDR2 is SVGAGI. This CDR3 contains 10 residues. This chain's CDR3 is CASGWSEAFF. CDR3 nucleotides: TGTGCCAGCGGTTGGAGCGAAGCTTTCTTT.

CDR3 coding DNA: TGTGCCAGTAGTATCGGGATGACAGGCGTCCGCACCGGGGAGCTGTTTTTT. Amino acids: CASSIGMTGVRTGELFF. The chain couples TRBV19 to TRBJ2-2, with a weak D call TRBD1 (6 bases). V shed 3 bases and J shed 4 bases, with 18 bases lying between them. The germline V gene has CDR1 LNHDA and CDR2 SQIVND (reference sequence). The CDR3 runs to 17 residues.

The chain employs TRBV3-1 (or the pseudogene TRBV3-2) and TRBJ2-7; tentative D call: TRBD2 (6 bases). Germline lookup yields CDR1 LGHDT and CDR2 YNNKEL (reference sequence). Trimming removed 1 base at V and 0 bases at J, with 10 bases between. This CDR3 has 15 amino acids. Written as DNA, the CDR3 is TGTGCCAGCAGCCAAGTACCCGGGAGCTCCTACGAGCAGTACTTC. This sequence encodes CASSQVPGSSYEQYF.

V gene TRBV3-1 (or the pseudogene TRBV3-2) combines with J gene TRBJ2-5; D gene uncertain. CDR3 size: 14 residues. Deletions cut 4 bases from V and 4 bases from J, with 13 bases between. CDR1 is LGHDT, CDR2 YNNKEL, per germline (reference sequence). Here the CDR3 DNA reads TGTGCCAGCAGCCCCAGACGGGCGGCAGAGACCCAGTACTTC. Translated, it gives CASSPRRAAETQYF.

The J gene is TRBJ2-1, the V gene TRBV5-4; TRBD2 matches 7 bases. The germline V gene has CDR1 SGHNT and CDR2 YYREEE (reference sequence). The CDR3 is made up of 16 amino acids. J gave up 2 bases and V 0 bases, and 5 bases lay outside the gene matches. Written as DNA, the CDR3 is TGTGCCAGCAGCTTGGCCGGGGCGGGGGCCTACAATGAGCAGTTCTTC. Protein sequence: CASSLAGAGAYNEQFF.

V gene TRBV2 combines with J gene TRBJ2-5, with 12 bases matching TRBD2. The V gene end was trimmed by 5 bases and the J gene end by 7 bases; junction bases not matched to a gene: 5. Germline CDR1 SNHLY, CDR2 FYNNEI. This CDR3 spans 14 amino acids. The CDR3 bases are TGTGCCAGCAGTCAGACGGGACTAGCGGGGACCCAGTACTTC. As protein: CASSQTGLAGTQYF.

This rearrangement joins TRBV11-3 to TRBJ2-3; 10 positions match TRBD2. CDR3 length: 16 residues. The V segment lost 3 bases and the J segment 1 base; nucleotides outside the gene matches: 4. Germline V gives CDR1 SGHNT, CDR2 YENEEA. Here the CDR3 reads CASSFFTSGGTDTQYF. DNA of the CDR3: TGTGCCAGCAGCTTCTTTACTAGCGGGGGCACAGATACGCAGTATTTT.

The gene calls are TRBV2 and TRBJ2-3, with D possibly matching TRBD2 (5 bases). This CDR3 is 14 amino acids long. Germline V gene data show CDR1 as SNHLY and CDR2 as FYNNEI. V was shortened by 7 bases and J by 1 base, with 12 bases between the two germline ends. The DNA for the CDR3 is TGTGCCAGCAACACCGGGGAAGGCACAGATACGCAGTATTTT. This encodes CASNTGEGTDTQYF. The entire variable domain, with the rest obtained from reference TRBV2 and TRBJ2-3, is as follows: EPEVTQTPSHQVTQMGQEVILRCVPISNHLYFYWYRQILGQKVEFLVSFYNNEISEKSEIFDDQFSVERPDGSNFTLKIRSTKLEDSAMYFCASNTGEGTDTQYFGPGTRLTVL.

This chain connects TRBV27 to TRBJ2-3; 7 bases fit TRBD2. V dropped 5 bases and J dropped 1; count of bases not matched to a gene: 9. The germline V gene has CDR1 MNHEY and CDR2 SMNVEV (reference sequence). This CDR3 has 16 amino acids. In DNA form, the CDR3 reads TGTGCCAGCAGTCTCCTCGGGGGAGGGGGCACAGATACGCAGTATTTT. Translated, it gives CASSLLGGGGTDTQYF.

This rearrangement joins TRBV5-1 to TRBJ1-1; the D gene is possibly TRBD1 (6 bases). V was cut by 5 bases and J by 5 bases, with 16 bases left in between. From germline, CDR1 is SGHRS and CDR2 YFSETQ. The CDR3 loop spans 14 amino acids. CDR3: CASSQDSKKTEAFF. The CDR3 DNA reads TGCGCCAGCAGTCAGGACAGTAAGAAGACTGAAGCTTTCTTT.

This CDR3 is CASRGTGANSPLHF. The CDR3 DNA is TGTGCCAGCAGGGGGACAGGGGCAAATTCACCCCTCCACTTT. The chain links TRBV6-5 to TRBJ1-6, with 10 positions matching TRBD1. Germline CDR1 MNHEY, CDR2 SVGAGI. This CDR3 is built from 14 residues. V lost 6 bases, J lost 7 bases, and 3 bases stayed unmatched.

There are a few counts of this clone. The chain is built from TRBV6-5 and TRBJ2-1, with 10 bases fitting TRBD2. Trimming removed 6 bases from V and 3 bases from J; junction bases left unmatched: 5. Germline V lookup: CDR1 MNHEY, CDR2 SVGAGI. CDR3 length: 15 residues. CDR3 in DNA: TGTGCCAGCAGAATAGAGCGGGGGGGCTACAATGAGCAGTTCTTC. It codes for CASRIERGGYNEQFF.